The rows below give T cell receptor beta chains drawn from one sample of a study of shared clonotypes between healthy human individuals. This table comes from immunoSEQ multiplex PCR, and its TCRdb copy is limited to in-frame clones, with some not included. The sample has about 2.5 million clones, under 95% seen once; the top ten hold 0.37%. The sample consisted of naive CD4+ T cells from PBMCs. The receptors derive from a man between 18 and 35 years old in good health. Some clones in this sample may be carry-over from other donors' samples. Both conserved end residues are trimmed from each CDR3. The D gene is left open where the match is weak.

V	D	J	CDR3
TRBV27	TRBD1	TRBJ1-2	ASSSLQGAGGYT
TRBV5-1	NA	TRBJ2-2	ASSYKLRQENTGELF
TRBV10-3	NA	TRBJ2-3	AISGFGGSTDTQY
TRBV6-5	NA	TRBJ2-1	ASSTPPGDNEQF
TRBV14	NA	TRBJ2-7	ASSPFGVLPYEQY
TRBV5-1	NA	TRBJ2-7	ASSSGQGGEQY
TRBV7-3	TRBD2	TRBJ2-1	ASSWGTNNEQF
TRBV18	NA	TRBJ2-4	ASSLRGMADY
TRBV29-1	NA	TRBJ2-3	SVRPGRSTDTQY
TRBV19	TRBD1	TRBJ2-2	ASGTGRYLDGSGELF
TRBV5-4	TRBD1	TRBJ1-4	ASSLDRFNEKLF
TRBV6-5	NA	TRBJ2-2	ASSRHGTGELF
TRBV19	NA	TRBJ1-5	ASSIGGVGNQPQH
TRBV18	NA	TRBJ2-1	ASSPREGENNEQF
TRBV2	NA	TRBJ2-7	ASSPEVGVEQY
TRBV5-8	TRBD1	TRBJ1-1	ASSLAAGGDTEAF
TRBV5-1	TRBD2	TRBJ2-3	ATSTSGRAAGDTQY
TRBV5-6	TRBD2	TRBJ2-5	ASSLGPGGGETQY